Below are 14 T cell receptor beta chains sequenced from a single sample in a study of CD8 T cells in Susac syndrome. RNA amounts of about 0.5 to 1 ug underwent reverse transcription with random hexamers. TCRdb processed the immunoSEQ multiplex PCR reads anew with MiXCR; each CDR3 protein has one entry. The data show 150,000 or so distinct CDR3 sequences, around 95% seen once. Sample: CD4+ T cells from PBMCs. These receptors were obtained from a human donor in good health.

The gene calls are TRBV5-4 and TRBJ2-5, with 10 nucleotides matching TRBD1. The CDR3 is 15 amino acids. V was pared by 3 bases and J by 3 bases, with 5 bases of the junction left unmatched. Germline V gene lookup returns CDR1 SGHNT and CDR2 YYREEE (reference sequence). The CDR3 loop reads CASSYPGTGEETQYF. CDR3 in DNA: TGTGCCAGCAGCTACCCCGGGACAGGGGAAGAGACCCAGTACTTC.

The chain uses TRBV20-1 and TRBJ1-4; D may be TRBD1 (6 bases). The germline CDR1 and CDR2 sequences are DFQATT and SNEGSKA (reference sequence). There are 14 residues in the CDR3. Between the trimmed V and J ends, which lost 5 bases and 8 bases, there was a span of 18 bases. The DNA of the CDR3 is TGCAGTGCTGCTTCAAGGGGGTCGGGCGAAAAACTGTTTTTT. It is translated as CSAASRGSGEKLFF.

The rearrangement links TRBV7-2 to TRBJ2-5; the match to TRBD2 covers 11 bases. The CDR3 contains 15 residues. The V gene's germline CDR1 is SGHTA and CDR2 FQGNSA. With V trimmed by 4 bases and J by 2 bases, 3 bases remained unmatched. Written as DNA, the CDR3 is TGTGCCAGCAGCTATCGGACTAGCGGGCAAGAGACCCAGTACTTC. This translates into CASSYRTSGQETQYF.

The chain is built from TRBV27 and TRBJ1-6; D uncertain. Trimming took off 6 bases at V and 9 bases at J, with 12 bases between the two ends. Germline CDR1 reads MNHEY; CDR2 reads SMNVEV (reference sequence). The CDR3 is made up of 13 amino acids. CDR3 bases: TGTGCCAGCAGCCCTCGGAGCGGTTCACCCCTCCACTTT. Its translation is CASSPRSGSPLHF.

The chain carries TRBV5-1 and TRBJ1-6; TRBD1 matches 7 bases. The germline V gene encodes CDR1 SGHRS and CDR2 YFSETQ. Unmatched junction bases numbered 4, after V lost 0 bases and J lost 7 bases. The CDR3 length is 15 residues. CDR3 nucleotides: TGCGCCAGCAGCTTGGCAGGGGGAGGAAATTCACCCCTCCACTTT. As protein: CASSLAGGGNSPLHF.

The CDR3 nucleotides read TGCAGTGCTAGTCTGCCTAGCGGGGGAGGGAGAAACACCGGGGAGCTGTTTTTT. It yields the protein CSASLPSGGGRNTGELFF. V and J are TRBV20-1 and TRBJ2-2; TRBD2 matches 10 bases. Germline V gives CDR1 DFQATT, CDR2 SNEGSKA (reference sequence). With V trimmed by 3 bases and J by 2 bases, 12 bases remained unmatched. The CDR3 extends over 18 amino acids.

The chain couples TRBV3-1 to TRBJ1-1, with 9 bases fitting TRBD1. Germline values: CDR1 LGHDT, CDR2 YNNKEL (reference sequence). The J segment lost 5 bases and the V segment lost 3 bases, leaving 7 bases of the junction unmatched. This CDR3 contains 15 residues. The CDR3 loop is CASSQPGQGSTEAFF. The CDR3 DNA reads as TGTGCCAGCAGCCAGCCGGGACAGGGAAGTACTGAAGCTTTCTTT.

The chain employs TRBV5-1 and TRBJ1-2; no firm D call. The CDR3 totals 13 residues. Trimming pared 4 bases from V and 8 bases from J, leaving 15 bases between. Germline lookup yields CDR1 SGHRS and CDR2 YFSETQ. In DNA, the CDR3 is TGCGCCAGCAGCCGTACAGTGGGCGAGGGCTACACCTTC. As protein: CASSRTVGEGYTF. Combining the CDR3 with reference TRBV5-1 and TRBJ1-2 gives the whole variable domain KAGVTQTPRYLIKTRGQQVTLSCSPISGHRSVSWYQQTPGQGLQFLFEYFSETQRNKGNFPGRFSGRQFSNSRSEMNVSTLELGDSALYLCASSRTVGEGYTFGSGTRLTVV.

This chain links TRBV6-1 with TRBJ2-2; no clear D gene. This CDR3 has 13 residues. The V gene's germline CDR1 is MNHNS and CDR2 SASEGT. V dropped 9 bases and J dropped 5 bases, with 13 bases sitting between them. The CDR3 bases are TGTGCCAGTTCTGATGGGCAAACCGGGGAGCTGTTTTTT. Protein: CASSDGQTGELFF.

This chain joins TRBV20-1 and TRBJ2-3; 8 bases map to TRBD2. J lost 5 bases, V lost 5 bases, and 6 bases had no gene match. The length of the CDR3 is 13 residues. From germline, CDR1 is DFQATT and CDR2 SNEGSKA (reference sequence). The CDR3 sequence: CSAVGLVIDTQYF. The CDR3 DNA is TGCAGTGCTGTGGGACTAGTGATAGATACGCAGTATTTT.

The CDR3 loop reads CASNRDRGTDTQYF. The CDR3 region has the DNA TGTGCCAGCAACCGGGACAGGGGCACAGATACGCAGTATTTT. This sequence joins TRBV9 and TRBJ2-3; 9 positions match TRBD1. The length of the CDR3 is 14 residues. CDR1 SGDLS and CDR2 YYNGEE come from the germline V gene. After removal of 6 bases from V and 1 base from J, the junction contained 3 bases not matched to a gene.

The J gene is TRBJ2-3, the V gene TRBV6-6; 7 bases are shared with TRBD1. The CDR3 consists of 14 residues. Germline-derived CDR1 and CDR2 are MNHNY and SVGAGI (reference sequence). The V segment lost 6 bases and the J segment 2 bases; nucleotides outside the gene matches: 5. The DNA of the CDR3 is TGTGCCAGCAGGATGACAGGGACCACAGATACGCAGTATTTT. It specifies CASRMTGTTDTQYF.

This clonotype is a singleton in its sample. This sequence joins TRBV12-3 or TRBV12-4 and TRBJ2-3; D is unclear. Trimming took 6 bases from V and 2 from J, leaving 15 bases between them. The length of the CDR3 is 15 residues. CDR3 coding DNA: TGTGCCAGCAGCCACGACGCTGATCCCACAGATACGCAGTATTTT. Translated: CASSHDADPTDTQYF.

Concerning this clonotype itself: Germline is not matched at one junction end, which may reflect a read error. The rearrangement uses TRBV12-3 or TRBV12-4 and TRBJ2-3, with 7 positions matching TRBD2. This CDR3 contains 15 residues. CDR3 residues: CASSLAARRTDTQYF. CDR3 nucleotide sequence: TGTGCCAGCAGTCTAGCGGCCAGAAGGACAGATACGCAGTATTTT.